What follows are 25 T cell receptor beta chains derived from one specimen sequenced in a study of blood T cells in healthy people across ages (dated by TCRdb to 2013 to 2016). The receptor library was made with 5' RACE. Sequenced using an Illumina HiSeq 2500. A second PCR of roughly 6 to 12 cycles was run with a J-beta primer mix and a sample-barcoded 5' primer. TCRdb reanalyzed the raw reads on its own, using fastp at Q25 for trimming and MiXCR for clone calling, and kept in-frame beta chains. Each CDR3 protein appears once, grouped with its most common genes and DNA. Here the sample has some 560,000 distinct CDR3 sequences; about 29% occur a single time. The ten largest clones take up over 3.5% of the sample. This sample also appeared in a second study, on T cells of mothers and their children.

The sequencing input was blood. The receptors come from a boy between 2 and 10 years old in good health.

This clonotype was found many times. The chain is built from TRBV10-3 and TRBJ2-2, with no clear D. CDR3 length: 16 amino acids. From germline, CDR1 is ENHRY and CDR2 SYGVKD. Deletions cut 3 bases from V and 2 bases from J, with 13 bases between. Here the CDR3 reads CAISDPIYRNTGELFF. The CDR3 region has the DNA TGTGCCATCAGTGACCCCATCTACAGAAACACCGGGGAGCTGTTTTTT.

The chain combines TRBV20-1 with TRBJ2-3, with 8 bases identical to TRBD2. CDR3 length: 14 residues. The V gene's germline CDR1 is DFQATT and CDR2 SNEGSKA (reference sequence). V shed 4 bases and J 6 bases; nucleotides not matched to a gene: 9. The CDR3 sequence is CSANHPGLDDTQYF. CDR3 bases: TGCAGTGCTAATCATCCGGGACTAGACGATACGCAGTATTTT.

The chain couples TRBV27 to TRBJ2-7, with a possible D match to TRBD2 (5 bases). CDR1 and CDR2 from the germline V gene are MNHEY and SMNVEV (reference sequence). V shed 2 bases and J shed 4 bases, with 18 bases lying between them. The CDR3 totals 16 residues. CDR3 protein: CASSLGKNRGIYEQYF. In DNA, the CDR3 is TGTGCCAGCAGTTTAGGGAAGAATCGAGGGATTTACGAGCAGTACTTC.

This clonotype was seen at least ten times. The chain carries TRBV18 and TRBJ2-3, with unresolved D. V was cut by 8 bases and J by 1 base, with 10 bases left in between. The CDR3 has 13 residues. Germline assignment: CDR1 KGHSH and CDR2 LQKENI. CDR3 residues: CASSPSGTDTQYF. For the CDR3, the DNA is TGTGCCAGCAGCCCCTCTGGCACAGATACGCAGTATTTT.

There are a few counts of this clonotype. The V call is TRBV3-1, the J call TRBJ1-6; D not certain. Trimming took 4 bases from V and 9 from J, leaving 10 bases between them. Germline-derived CDR1 and CDR2 are LGHDT and YNNKEL (reference sequence). The CDR3 covers 13 residues. CDR3 DNA sequence: TGTGCCAGCAGCCCCTCACAGAGTTCACCCCTCCACTTT. Residues: CASSPSQSSPLHF.

The count of this clonotype is one. The rearrangement links TRBV5-1 to TRBJ2-7; the D call may be TRBD1 or TRBD2 (5 bases each). The CDR3 totals 15 residues. Germline CDR1 is SGHRS and CDR2 is YFSETQ. The V gene lost 4 bases and the J gene lost 1 base, with 15 bases spanning the gap. The CDR3 coding sequence is TGCGCCAGCAGCCCCGAGACTGGGGGTTCCTACGAGCAGTACTTC. It specifies CASSPETGGSYEQYF.

This clonotype was found a few times. This chain uses TRBV29-1 with TRBJ2-7; maybe TRBD1 (5 bases). This CDR3 has 10 residues. V was shortened by 7 bases and J by 7 bases, with 11 bases between the two germline ends. Germline V lookup: CDR1 SQVTM, CDR2 ANQGSEA. For the CDR3, the DNA is TGCAGCGCGACGCAGGGAGAGCAGTACTTC. Translation gives CSATQGEQYF.

This rearrangement joins TRBV28 to TRBJ2-4; 10 nucleotides agree with TRBD2. In germline, CDR1 is MDHEN, CDR2 SYDVKM. The CDR3 sequence is 15 residues long. The trim removed 7 bases at V and 8 bases at J, leaving 11 bases unmatched. As DNA, the CDR3 is TGTGCCAGCAATTCTCCAGCGGGAGGGCTAGACATTCAGTACTTC. It codes for CASNSPAGGLDIQYF. Full variable domain (rest looked up from reference TRBV28 and TRBJ2-4): DVKVTQSSRYLVKRTGEKVFLECVQDMDHENMFWYRQDPGLGLRLIYFSYDVKMKEKGDIPEGYSVSREKKERFSLILESASTNQTSMYLCASNSPAGGLDIQYFGAGTRLSVL.

In its sample, this clonotype was seen a few times. The chain employs TRBV19 and TRBJ2-1; TRBD2 agrees at 7 bases. The CDR3 spans 15 residues. The germline gives CDR1 LNHDA, CDR2 SQIVND (reference sequence). The V segment lost 8 bases and the J segment 4 bases; nucleotides outside the gene matches: 11. This chain's CDR3 is CASRESAGAYNEQFF. CDR3 coding DNA: TGTGCCAGTCGAGAATCGGCGGGAGCTTACAATGAGCAGTTCTTC.

This clonotype was counted between two and nine times. The chain uses TRBV3-1 and TRBJ2-5; 9 bases agree with TRBD1. The V gene's germline CDR1 is LGHDT and CDR2 YNNKEL (reference sequence). This CDR3 comprises 15 residues. Germline trimming cut 3 bases from V and 2 bases from J; bases unmatched to any gene: 4. CDR3 bases: TGTGCCAGCAGCCACGGGACAGGGATTCAAGAGACCCAGTACTTC. It yields the protein CASSHGTGIQETQYF.

This clonotype was observed a few times. The J gene is TRBJ2-7, the V gene TRBV29-1, with 7 bases matching TRBD2. The CDR3 runs 16 residues. Germline lookup yields CDR1 SQVTM and CDR2 ANQGSEA. V lost 6 bases to trimming and J lost 0 bases; unmatched junction nucleotides: 14. The CDR3 loop reads CSVTAPLREISYEQYF. For the CDR3, the DNA is TGCAGCGTGACCGCCCCGTTGCGGGAGATCTCCTACGAGCAGTACTTC.

The gene calls are TRBV29-1 and TRBJ2-5, with 12 nucleotides matching TRBD2. This CDR3 contains 14 residues. The ends lost 6 bases at V and 5 bases at J; junction bases unmatched: 7. Germline V gene data show CDR1 as SQVTM and CDR2 as ANQGSEA. Written as DNA, the CDR3 is TGCAGCGTCCTAGCGGGGGGGCCGGACGAGACCCAGTACTTC. This encodes CSVLAGGPDETQYF.

This clonotype came up a few times. This chain joins TRBV20-1 and TRBJ2-1; 8 nucleotides align to TRBD2. The CDR3 has 12 amino acids. The germline V gene has CDR1 DFQATT and CDR2 SNEGSKA (reference sequence). V was clipped by 3 bases and J by 9 bases; unmatched bases: 4. The CDR3 sequence: CSASGGAVEQFF. CDR3 DNA: TGCAGTGCTAGCGGGGGGGCGGTTGAGCAGTTCTTC.

This rearrangement joins TRBV20-1 to TRBJ2-7; 8 bases line up with TRBD2. The CDR3 is made up of 15 amino acids. V gave up 0 bases and J gave up 2 bases; unmatched junction bases: 6. In germline, CDR1 is DFQATT, CDR2 SNEGSKA (reference sequence). In nucleotides, the CDR3 is TGCAGTGCTAGAGACGAACTAGCGGTTACCTACGAGCAGTACTTC. Its protein product is CSARDELAVTYEQYF.

The chain carries TRBV6-2 or TRBV6-3 and TRBJ2-5; 11 bases are a match to TRBD2. The DNA end lines up better with TRBJ2-1; the J call may be wrong. The CDR3 spans 15 residues. Germline loops: CDR1 MNHEY, CDR2 SVGEGT. The CDR3 here is CASSYGTSGHNEQFF. In nucleotides, the CDR3 is TGTGCCAGCAGTTACGGGACTAGCGGACACAATGAGCAGTTCTTC.

The chain recombines TRBV20-1 with TRBJ2-4; D is unresolved. The CDR3 has 13 residues. Germline V gives CDR1 DFQATT, CDR2 SNEGSKA (reference sequence). The ends were cut back, 5 bases at V and 2 bases at J, with 10 bases in the middle. CDR3 sequence reads: CSAPALSKNIQYF. CDR3 DNA sequence: TGCAGTGCTCCCGCCTTATCCAAAAACATTCAGTACTTC.

This clonotype was observed a handful of times. A junction end diverges from the germline sequence, so it may reflect a read error. The rearrangement links TRBV10-3 to TRBJ2-5; 9 bases are a match to TRBD1. The J call could be wrong; TRBJ2-1 is a better fit for the DNA end. CDR1 ENHRY and CDR2 SYGVKD come from the germline V gene. The CDR3 extends over 15 amino acids. The CDR3 coding sequence is TGTGCCATCGGTGAGGGGACAGGGTATATCGGTGAGCAGTTCTTC. Translated: CAIGEGTGYIGEQFF.

This clonotype was observed a handful of times. The rearrangement uses TRBV20-1 and TRBJ2-2, with a tentative D call TRBD2 (5 bases). Germline assignment: CDR1 DFQATT and CDR2 SNEGSKA (reference sequence). CDR3 length: 13 residues. The ends were cut back, 2 bases at V and 4 bases at J, with 8 bases in the middle. In nucleotides, the CDR3 is TGCAGTGCTAGACTAGCCGGCACCGGGGAGCTGTTTTTT. Translated: CSARLAGTGELFF.

The chain is built from TRBV20-1 and TRBJ2-7; 8 positions match TRBD1. Germline CDR1 DFQATT, CDR2 SNEGSKA (reference sequence). This CDR3 comprises 14 residues. With 5 bases clipped from V and 2 bases from J, the junction kept 8 bases outside the gene matches. CDR3 nucleotides: TGCAGTGCTCGCCCCGGGACAGGAGCCTACGAGCAGTACTTC. Protein product: CSARPGTGAYEQYF.

This chain uses TRBV5-1 with TRBJ2-1; tentative D call: TRBD2 (6 bases). The germline V gene has CDR1 SGHRS and CDR2 YFSETQ. The length of the CDR3 is 14 residues. V lost 2 bases, J lost 8 bases, and 14 bases lay in between. For the CDR3, the DNA is TGCGCCAGCAGCTTAGGACTAACGGCGGATGAGCAGTTCTTC. It is translated as CASSLGLTADEQFF.

Written as DNA, the CDR3 is TGCAGTGCTCCCCGGCGGGTAGGAGAGACCCAGTACTTC. This codes for CSAPRRVGETQYF. The genes are TRBV20-1 and TRBJ2-5; weak D call: TRBD2 (5 bases). V was trimmed by 5 bases and J by 4 bases, leaving 14 bases between them. This CDR3 has 13 amino acids. CDR1 and CDR2 from the germline V gene are DFQATT and SNEGSKA (reference sequence).

The V call is TRBV7-6, the J call TRBJ2-1; no reliable D call. Germline values: CDR1 SGHVS, CDR2 FNYEAQ. Trimming pared 8 bases from V and 8 bases from J, leaving 10 bases between. The CDR3 is made up of 11 amino acids. The CDR3 region is CASARFDEQFF. DNA for the CDR3: TGTGCCAGCGCCAGGTTCGATGAGCAGTTCTTC.

This clonotype was picked up a small number of times. The CDR3 nucleotides are TGCAGTGCTACCCGGGACAGGGGATCCTATGGCTACACCTTC. As protein: CSATRDRGSYGYTF. The V and J genes are TRBV20-1 and TRBJ1-2, with 10 bases that match TRBD1. CDR1 and CDR2 from the germline V gene are DFQATT and SNEGSKA (reference sequence). The CDR3 is made up of 14 amino acids. The junction had 6 bases not matched to a gene; V was cut back by 4 bases and J by 4 bases.

The V and J genes are TRBV7-9 and TRBJ2-2; D is uncertain. The CDR3 is made up of 11 amino acids. In germline, CDR1 is SEHNR, CDR2 FQNEAQ (reference sequence). The germline V and J ends were trimmed by 5 bases and 11 bases, with 9 bases remaining between them. This chain's CDR3 is CASSEAPELFF. The CDR3 nucleotides are TGTGCCAGCAGCGAAGCCCCCGAGCTGTTTTTT.

This clonotype appeared a few times. The V and J genes are TRBV30 and TRBJ1-6; 10 bases are shared with TRBD1. The CDR3 is made up of 14 amino acids. The ends lost 5 bases at V and 8 bases at J; junction bases unmatched: 6. The V gene's germline CDR1 is GTSNPN and CDR2 SVGIG (reference sequence). The CDR3, as DNA: TGTGCCTGGGACGTCGGGACAGGGGATTCACCCCTCCACTTT. Amino acid sequence: CAWDVGTGDSPLHF.